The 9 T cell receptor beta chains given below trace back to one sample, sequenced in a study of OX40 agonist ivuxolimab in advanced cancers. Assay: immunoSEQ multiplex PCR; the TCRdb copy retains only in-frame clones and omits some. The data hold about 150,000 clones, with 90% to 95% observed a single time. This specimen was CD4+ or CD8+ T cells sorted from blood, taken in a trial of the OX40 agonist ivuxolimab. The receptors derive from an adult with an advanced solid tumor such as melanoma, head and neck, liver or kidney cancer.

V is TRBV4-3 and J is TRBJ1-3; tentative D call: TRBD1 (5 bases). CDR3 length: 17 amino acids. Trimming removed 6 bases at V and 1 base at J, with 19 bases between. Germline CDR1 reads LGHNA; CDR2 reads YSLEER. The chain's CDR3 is CASSQNPGAGSGNTIYF. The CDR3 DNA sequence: TGCGCCAGCAGTCAAAATCCTGGGGCGGGGTCTGGAAACACCATATATTTT.

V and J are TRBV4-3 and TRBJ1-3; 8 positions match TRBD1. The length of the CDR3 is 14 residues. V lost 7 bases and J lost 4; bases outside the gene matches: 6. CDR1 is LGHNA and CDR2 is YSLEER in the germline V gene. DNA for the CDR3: TGCGCCAGCAAGGGACAGGAGGGAGGAAACACCATATATTTT. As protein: CASKGQEGGNTIYF.

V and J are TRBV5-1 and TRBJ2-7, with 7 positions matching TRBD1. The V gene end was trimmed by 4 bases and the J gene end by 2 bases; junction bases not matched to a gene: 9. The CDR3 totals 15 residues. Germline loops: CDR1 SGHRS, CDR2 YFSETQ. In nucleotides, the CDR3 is TGCGCCAGCAGCGCAGGGGGTAGCCTAACCTACGAGCAGTACTTC. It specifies CASSAGGSLTYEQYF.

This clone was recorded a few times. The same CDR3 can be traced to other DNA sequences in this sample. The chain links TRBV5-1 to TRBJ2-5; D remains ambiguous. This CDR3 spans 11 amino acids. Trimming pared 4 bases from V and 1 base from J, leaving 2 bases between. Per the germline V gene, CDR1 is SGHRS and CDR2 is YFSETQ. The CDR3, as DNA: TGCGCCAGCAGCCTCCAAGAGACCCAGTACTTC. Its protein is CASSLQETQYF.

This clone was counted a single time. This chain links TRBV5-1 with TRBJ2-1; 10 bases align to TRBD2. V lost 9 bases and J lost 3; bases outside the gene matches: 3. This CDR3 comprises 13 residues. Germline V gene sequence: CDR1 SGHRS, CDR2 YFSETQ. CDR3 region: CATRLAGYNEQFF. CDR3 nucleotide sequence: TGCGCCACCAGACTAGCGGGCTACAATGAGCAGTTCTTC.

The CDR3 DNA reads as TGTGCCAGCAGTTACGGGTACAATCAGCCCCAGCATTTT. It encodes CASSYGYNQPQHF. The gene calls are TRBV6-5 and TRBJ1-5; D is uncertain. The CDR3 runs 13 residues. CDR1 and CDR2 (germline): MNHEY, SVGAGI. V was pared by 2 bases and J by 3 bases, with 5 bases between.

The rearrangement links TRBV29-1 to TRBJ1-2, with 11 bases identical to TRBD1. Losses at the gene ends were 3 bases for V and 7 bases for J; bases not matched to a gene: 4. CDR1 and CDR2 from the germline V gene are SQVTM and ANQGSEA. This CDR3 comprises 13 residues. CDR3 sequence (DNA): TGCAGCGTTGAGGGACAGGGGGACTCTGGCTACACCTTC. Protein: CSVEGQGDSGYTF.

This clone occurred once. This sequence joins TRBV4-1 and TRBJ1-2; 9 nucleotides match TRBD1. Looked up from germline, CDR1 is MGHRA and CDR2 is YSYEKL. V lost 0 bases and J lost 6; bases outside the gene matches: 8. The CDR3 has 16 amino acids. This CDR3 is CASSQDGTGGRDGYTF. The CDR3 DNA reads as TGCGCCAGCAGCCAAGATGGTACAGGGGGCAGGGATGGCTACACCTTC.

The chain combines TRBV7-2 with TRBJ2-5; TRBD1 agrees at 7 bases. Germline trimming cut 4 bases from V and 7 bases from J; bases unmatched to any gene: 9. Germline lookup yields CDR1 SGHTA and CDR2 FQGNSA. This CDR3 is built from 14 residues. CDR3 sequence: CASSSFQGEGTQYF. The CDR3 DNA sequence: TGTGCCAGCAGCTCATTTCAGGGGGAAGGGACCCAGTACTTC.